Listed below are T cell receptor beta chains from one sample, sequenced in a study of early T cells in non-severe SARS-CoV-2 infection. TCRdb recomputed calls from the 5' RACE reads with MiXCR, one row per CDR3 protein. In the table there are about 130,000 distinct CDR3 sequences, around 14% of which are singletons. The specimen sequenced was whole blood. These receptor sequences come from an adult who was a healthcare worker with PCR-confirmed SARS-CoV-2 infection or an uninfected control (not recorded which). Each CDR3 is given with its conserved first and last residue.

J gene	V gene	CDR3 protein
TRBJ1-2	TRBV2	CASTPSWDRSYGYTF
TRBJ2-2	TRBV30	CAWRGYTGELFF
TRBJ1-5	TRBV30	CAWRDGTVNQPQHF
TRBJ2-5	TRBV6-6	CASRIAGRPETQYF
TRBJ2-7	TRBV15	CATSPRATGWEQYF
TRBJ2-1	TRBV5-1	CASSLVGTPYNEQFF
TRBJ1-2	TRBV4-1	CASSQDLRGGIYGYTF
TRBJ2-1	TRBV5-1	CASSLTESQYNEQFF
TRBJ2-5	TRBV7-7	CASSLDGNF
TRBJ2-1	TRBV9	CASSVGLINEQFF
TRBJ1-2	TRBV12-3/TRBV12-4	CASSFAGHGYTF
TRBJ1-5	TRBV27	CASSFTGESQPQHF
TRBJ1-5	TRBV20-1	CSARESGGLSVDQPQHF
TRBJ1-2	TRBV12-3/TRBV12-4	CASSWRGADYGYTF
TRBJ1-1	TRBV29-1	CSVADALNTEAFF
TRBJ2-2	TRBV6-2/TRBV6-3	CASSNHDKYTGELFF
TRBJ1-4	TRBV10-2	CASSEQFNEKLFF
TRBJ1-2	TRBV5-8	CASSLLDSGYGYTF
TRBJ1-2	TRBV12-3/TRBV12-4	CASSWALWGYTF
TRBJ1-4	TRBV9	CASSVGVATNEKLFF
TRBJ2-7	TRBV7-2	CASSFTGSSRYF
TRBJ2-1	TRBV20-1	CSAPPGGGFNEQFF
TRBJ2-3	TRBV3-1	CASSSYEGTDTQYF
TRBJ1-1	TRBV7-3	CASSPAGGTNTEAFF
TRBJ2-2	TRBV27	CASSFLGNTGELFF
TRBJ2-5	TRBV12-3/TRBV12-4	CASSAPGTGRETQYF
TRBJ2-5	TRBV15	CATSRRTYQETQYF
TRBJ2-5	TRBV4-2	CASSQDSFVETQYF
TRBJ2-1	TRBV20-1	CSAKGGPNEQFF
TRBJ1-2	TRBV25-1	CASSEGVNLGGYTF
TRBJ2-2	TRBV29-1	CSVEDAPGELFF
TRBJ1-2	TRBV2	CASSPGQGRSGYTF
TRBJ1-2	TRBV3-1	CASSQDGEGRGYTF
TRBJ1-4	TRBV6-6	CASGQGGRPDEKLFF
TRBJ2-5	TRBV6-1	CASSSLGGETQYF
TRBJ2-3	TRBV2	CASTEGRLTDTQYF
TRBJ1-6	TRBV25-1	CASRGTGGHNNSPLHF
TRBJ1-1	TRBV6-1	CASSEGTGQGNTEAFF
TRBJ2-1	TRBV5-1	CASKVQGSYNEQFF
TRBJ2-1	TRBV5-1	CASSPTGEAYNEQFF
TRBJ2-1	TRBV25-1	CASSGINEQFF
TRBJ2-1	TRBV7-9	CASSLTLAGPINEQFF
TRBJ2-3	TRBV4-1	CASSQVGSGETQYF
TRBJ1-1	TRBV4-1	CASSQTRTNTEAFF
TRBJ2-2	TRBV12-3/TRBV12-4	CASSVGRGPQVTGELFF
TRBJ2-1	TRBV20-1	CSARDSGGTNEQFF
TRBJ1-1	TRBV5-1	CASSPGGGTNTEAFF
TRBJ2-5	TRBV18	CASSTVAQETQYF
TRBJ2-3	TRBV7-9	CASSSGSEADTQYF
TRBJ1-3	TRBV4-1	CASSQPGRTENTIYF
TRBJ2-7	TRBV7-8	CASSFFGGTAYEQYF
TRBJ1-5	TRBV20-1	CSAVGSGGYQPQHF
TRBJ1-5	TRBV18	CASSTTGGNQPQHF